The entry that follows covers one T cell receptor beta chain sequence. The data are from a study of blood T cell repertoires in COVID-19. The CDR3 extends over 15 amino acids. The V end lost 5 bases, the J end lost 3 bases, and 17 bases lay between the germline ends. Germline V gene sequence: CDR1 SGHVS, CDR2 FQNEAQ. TCRdb's copy holds only in-frame clones and misses some; the assay was immunoSEQ multiplex PCR. The table records about 110,000 clones, about 90% of them present only once. The gene calls are TRBV7-8 and TRBJ2-7; tentatively, D is TRBD1 (6 bases). The receptor was derived from a human donor in a cohort sampled during active COVID-19. The sample consisted of peripheral blood. This CDR3 is CASSPSGVSLYEQYF. The CDR3 bases are TGTGCCAGCAGCCCATCAGGGGTTAGTCTCTACGAGCAGTACTTC.